This T cell receptor (beta chain) was sequenced during a study of T-cell reconstitution after alpha-beta-depleted transplantation in children. Notes on the study in general: Reportedly, roughly two months post-transplant, alpha-beta T cells arose from several hundred expanded graft clones.

Germline V gene lookup returns CDR1 SGHRS and CDR2 YFSETQ. Trimming shortened V by 1 base and J by 9 bases, and 8 bases separated the two germline ends. The CDR3 has 12 amino acids. Points on this clonotype: Its antigen is still unknown.

Unique molecular identifiers were incorporated when the TCRbeta library was constructed. In TCRdb, the PCR reads were re-called with MiXCR into one record per CDR3 protein. Here the sample spans roughly 790,000 distinct CDR3 sequences, under 20% being singletons. The sample consisted of PBMCs, mostly from graft donor cells, taken 360 days after TCRalphabeta/CD19-depleted stem cell transplant. This TCR derives from a male patient under 18 who had a stem cell transplant for acute lymphoblastic leukemia, so the T cells may come from the graft donor. This chain links TRBV5-1 with TRBJ2-1; D remains ambiguous. DNA for the CDR3: TGCGCCAGCAGCTTGTCGGAGATTGAGCAGTTCTTC. Translated: CASSLSEIEQFF.